Each of the 27 T cell receptor beta chains below was sequenced from the same sample in a study of T-cell memory formation after mild COVID-19 (dated by TCRdb to 2020 to 2022). Library preparation used 5' RACE. Data came from an Illumina NovaSeq 6000. The raw public data were reprocessed by TCRdb itself: fastp quality trimming at Q25, MiXCR clonotype calling, in-frame beta chains only. Each record represents a unique CDR3 protein, reported with the most common genes and DNA among its rows. This sample lists 250,000 to 300,000 distinct CDR3 sequences; about 16% were detected once. Clones ranked in the top ten supply roughly a fifth of the sample. The sample taken for sequencing was PBMCs or a T cell subset sorted from them (not recorded which). The receptor set was obtained from a man between 18 and 35 years old who had mild COVID-19 (a few samples of this study predate the infection). The sample titles of this study are shuffled in the database, so cell type and time point are left out; the donor was told from shared clones.

This rearrangement joins TRBV5-6 to TRBJ2-3; D gene unclear. The germline gives CDR1 SGHDT, CDR2 YYEEEE. V was pared by 9 bases and J by 3 bases, with 17 bases between. This CDR3 region has 14 residues. CDR3 amino acids: CATRERGRTDTQYF. DNA for the CDR3: TGTGCCACCCGCGAACGCGGACGGACAGATACGCAGTATTTT.

The chain links TRBV6-2 or TRBV6-3 to TRBJ2-5; D unresolved. Trimming removed 0 bases from V and 1 base from J, with 9 bases in between. CDR1 and CDR2 from the germline V gene are MNHEY and SVGEGT. The CDR3 is 15 residues long. Here the CDR3 DNA reads TGTGCCAGCAGTTACTCTAGGTCTGCCCAAGAGACCCAGTACTTC. Translated, it gives CASSYSRSAQETQYF.

The chain recombines TRBV28 with TRBJ2-3, with D possibly being TRBD2 (6 bases). This CDR3 comprises 14 residues. Germline CDR1 reads MDHEN; CDR2 reads SYDVKM. V lost 5 bases to trimming and J lost 3 bases, with 12 bases between them. The CDR3 region is CASSLAIRTDTQYF. The CDR3, as DNA: TGTGCCAGCAGTCTAGCGATCAGGACAGATACGCAGTATTTT.

The V and J genes are TRBV6-1 and TRBJ2-1, with a tentative D call TRBD2 (6 bases). Trimming cost V 2 bases and J 6 bases, with 17 bases left between them. The germline CDR1 and CDR2 sequences are MNHNS and SASEGT. This CDR3 contains 16 residues. The CDR3 spells CASSELGGYSANEQFF. The DNA for the CDR3 is TGTGCCAGCAGTGAACTCGGGGGTTACTCCGCCAATGAGCAGTTCTTC.

At least ten counts were recorded for this clonotype. The chain couples TRBV5-1 to TRBJ2-5; 9 bases are shared with TRBD2. The CDR3 has 16 residues. Germline-derived CDR1 and CDR2 are SGHRS and YFSETQ. Trimming at V came to 0 bases and at J to 2 bases, leaving 5 bases not matched to a gene. CDR3 sequence (DNA): TGCGCCAGCAGCTTGGTACTAGCGGGTAATCAAGAGACCCAGTACTTC. This encodes CASSLVLAGNQETQYF.

This clonotype was seen ten or more times. The chain has TRBV3-1 and TRBJ1-2; TRBD1 might be the D (6 bases). Trimming stripped 4 bases from V and 4 bases from J, with 13 bases between. This CDR3 has 14 residues. CDR1 is LGHDT, CDR2 YNNKEL, per germline (reference sequence). Here the CDR3 reads CASSPQGSLYGYTF. The CDR3 nucleotides read TGTGCCAGCAGCCCACAGGGTTCCCTCTATGGCTACACCTTC.

This clonotype was picked up many times. The rearrangement links TRBV12-3 or TRBV12-4 to TRBJ2-2, with 9 nucleotides matching TRBD1. CDR3 length: 15 amino acids. V was clipped by 6 bases and J by 5 bases; unmatched bases: 7. The CDR3 loop is CASSPRQGGTGELFF. CDR3 coding DNA: TGTGCCAGCAGCCCCCGACAGGGGGGAACCGGGGAGCTGTTTTTT.

The chain couples TRBV15 to TRBJ2-1, with unresolved D. Trimming took 1 base from V and 1 from J, leaving 8 bases between them. Looked up from germline, CDR1 is LNHNV and CDR2 is YYDKDF (reference sequence). The CDR3 covers 15 residues. The CDR3 reads CATSRAYSSYNEQFF. CDR3 sequence (DNA): TGTGCCACCAGCAGAGCTTATTCGTCCTACAATGAGCAGTTCTTC.

This clonotype appeared a few times. The chain employs TRBV4-1 and TRBJ1-2; TRBD1 aligns across 10 bases. The CDR3 length is 15 residues. Germline lookup yields CDR1 MGHRA and CDR2 YSYEKL. Trimming cost V 2 bases and J 4 bases; bases outside gene matches: 4. CDR3 residues: CASSQPGQGSYGYTF. CDR3 DNA sequence: TGCGCCAGCAGCCAACCGGGACAGGGGTCCTATGGCTACACCTTC.

This clonotype was observed at least ten times. The rearrangement joins TRBV7-2 to TRBJ2-3; 8 nucleotides line up with TRBD2. J lost 7 bases, V lost 2 bases, and 8 bases had no gene match. Per the germline V gene, CDR1 is SGHTA and CDR2 is FQGNSA. The CDR3 has 15 amino acids. The CDR3 sequence: CASSLSSAGVNTQYF. In nucleotides, the CDR3 is TGTGCCAGCAGCTTATCCTCAGCGGGGGTGAATACGCAGTATTTT. The complete variable domain, with remaining parts taken from reference TRBV7-2 and TRBJ2-3, reads GAGVSQSPSNKVTEKGKDVELRCDPISGHTALYWYRQSLGQGLEFLIYFQGNSAPDKSGLPSDRFSAERTGGSVSTLTIQRTQQEDSAVYLCASSLSSAGVNTQYFGPGTRLTVL.

This chain links TRBV12-3 or TRBV12-4 with TRBJ2-7; TRBD1 is a possible D gene (7 bases). CDR3 length equals 14 residues. Trimming left V 3 bases short and J 6 bases short, with 15 bases between. The DNA for the CDR3 is TGTGCCAGCAGTTTGTCGCAGGGGGACTCCGAGCAGTACTTC. This encodes CASSLSQGDSEQYF.

The rearrangement joins TRBV10-3 to TRBJ2-7, with D possibly TRBD2 on 5 matching bases. CDR1 is ENHRY, CDR2 SYGVKD, per germline. The CDR3 spans 13 residues. V was shortened by 3 bases and J by 3 bases, with 9 bases between the two germline ends. The CDR3 here is CAISDQRVYEQYV. DNA of the CDR3: TGTGCCATCAGTGACCAGAGGGTCTACGAGCAGTACGTC.

There are a few counts of this clonotype. Mismatch with germline at one junction end may stem from a read error. V usage is TRBV29-1 and J usage is TRBJ2-1, with D maybe TRBD2 (7 bases). Germline V gene lookup returns CDR1 SQVTM and CDR2 ANQGSEA. The CDR3 runs to 10 residues. The CDR3 reads CSVHTGRELF. For the CDR3, the DNA is TGCAGCGTTCACACAGGGAGGGAGCTCTTC.

In the case of this clonotype: Mismatch with germline at one junction end may stem from a read error. The genes are TRBV7-2 and TRBJ2-3; D possibly corresponds to TRBD2 (6 bases). CDR3 size: 12 residues. Germline V gene sequence: CDR1 SGHTA, CDR2 FQGNSA. CDR3 sequence: CASSFSGGEPHF. The CDR3 DNA sequence: TGTGCCAGCAGCTTCTCGGGCGGGGAGCCACATTTT.

In regard to this clonotype: No conserved phenylalanine or tryptophan ends this CDR3, so it is likely a read error. The chain carries TRBV7-6 and TRBJ2-2; D is unresolved. Germline V gives CDR1 SGHVS, CDR2 FNYEAQ. The CDR3 contains 17 residues. V was cut by 6 bases and J by 0 bases, with 17 bases left in between. The DNA for the CDR3 is TGTGCCAGCAGATCCCCCTCCGCACAGACGAACACCGGGGAGCTGTTTTTG. The encoded protein is CASRSPSAQTNTGELFL.

The V gene is TRBV20-1, the J gene TRBJ1-1; 7 nucleotides match TRBD1. This CDR3 is 15 amino acids long. The trim removed 3 bases at V and 5 bases at J, leaving 12 bases unmatched. The germline V gene has CDR1 DFQATT and CDR2 SNEGSKA (reference sequence). In DNA, the CDR3 is TGCAGTGCTAGGAGTCCAGGGGGAGGAAATACTGAAGCTTTCTTT. Translation gives CSARSPGGGNTEAFF.

The chain combines TRBV2 with TRBJ1-1; D is perhaps TRBD1 (6 bases). Trimming stripped 8 bases from V and 1 base from J, with 14 bases between. This CDR3 region has 14 residues. Germline values: CDR1 SNHLY, CDR2 FYNNEI. CDR3 protein: CASSLQGQNTEAFF. The CDR3 DNA reads TGTGCCAGCTCCCTCCAGGGGCAGAACACTGAAGCTTTCTTT.

In this sample, this clonotype turned up many times. V and J are TRBV12-3 or TRBV12-4 and TRBJ2-3; 16 bases are a match to TRBD2. With V trimmed by 5 bases and J by 6 bases, 8 bases remained unmatched. The CDR3 has 17 amino acids. The CDR3 protein is CASSPGTSGGAGDTQYF. For the CDR3, the DNA is TGTGCCAGCAGTCCCGGGACTAGCGGGGGGGCAGGGGATACGCAGTATTTT.

This chain joins TRBV4-1 and TRBJ1-5; D is perhaps TRBD1 (5 bases). V was shortened by 2 bases and J by 1 base, with 18 bases between the two germline ends. The CDR3 spans 18 residues. Germline V lookup: CDR1 MGHRA, CDR2 YSYEKL. The CDR3 coding sequence is TGCGCCAGCAGCCAATCTGGACACCGGATTTCGAGCAATCAGCCCCAGCATTTT. Encoded protein: CASSQSGHRISSNQPQHF.

This clonotype has more than one count but fewer than ten. The CDR3 DNA reads TGCACCAGCAGCCAAGTTAAAGGGGCCAACTATGGCTACACCTTC. Translation: CTSSQVKGANYGYTF. The V and J genes are TRBV1 and TRBJ1-2. TRBV1 is flagged as a pseudogene. CDR3 size: 15 residues.

In its sample, this clonotype was seen a few times. J is TRBJ1-1 and V is TRBV7-3; possible D gene TRBD1, 5 bases. Germline V gene lookup returns CDR1 SGHTA and CDR2 FQGTGA. The CDR3 extends over 14 amino acids. V lost 4 bases to trimming and J lost 7 bases, with 16 bases between them. The CDR3 here is CASSSLGRGSEAFF. The CDR3 DNA reads as TGTGCCAGCAGCTCCCTGGGCCGGGGCAGTGAAGCTTTCTTT. Full variable domain (remainder filled in from reference TRBV7-3 and TRBJ1-1): GAGVSQTPSNKVTEKGKYVELRCDPISGHTALYWYRQSLGQGPEFLIYFQGTGAADDSGLPNDRFFAVRPEGSVSTLKIQRTERGDSAVYLCASSSLGRGSEAFFGQGTRLTVV.

This clonotype was recorded a few times. The chain joins TRBV7-2 to TRBJ1-3, with a weak D call TRBD1 (5 bases). The germline CDR1 and CDR2 sequences are SGHTA and FQGNSA. V was clipped by 2 bases and J by 0 bases, with 11 bases between them. The CDR3 covers 16 residues. Written as DNA, the CDR3 is TGTGCCAGCAGCTTATACCGGCAGGGCTCTGGAAACACCATATATTTT. Protein sequence: CASSLYRQGSGNTIYF.

In this sample, this clonotype turned up a few times. This chain uses TRBV7-2 with TRBJ2-3, with a tentative D call TRBD2 (6 bases). Germline V CDR1 and CDR2: SGHTA, FQGNSA. V was trimmed by 1 base and J by 6 bases, leaving 17 bases between them. The CDR3 sequence is 16 residues long. The CDR3 here is CASSLERTGVGDTQYF. CDR3 DNA sequence: TGTGCCAGCAGCTTAGAGAGGACGGGGGTGGGGGATACGCAGTATTTT.

This chain connects TRBV7-6 to TRBJ2-7; D may be TRBD1 (6 bases). From germline, CDR1 is SGHVS and CDR2 FNYEAQ. The CDR3 sequence is 16 residues long. V was clipped by 2 bases and J by 2 bases, with 16 bases between them. The CDR3: CASSLNPTGKAYEQYF. In nucleotides, the CDR3 is TGTGCCAGCAGCTTAAACCCGACAGGAAAAGCCTACGAGCAGTACTTC.

In its sample, this clonotype was seen a few times. The gene calls are TRBV7-2 and TRBJ1-6; 8 nucleotides agree with TRBD1. The germline V gene encodes CDR1 SGHTA and CDR2 FQGNSA. The CDR3 covers 14 residues. V dropped 7 bases and J dropped 7; count of bases not matched to a gene: 6. The CDR3 reads CASTWTGRNSPLHF. As DNA, the CDR3 is TGTGCCAGCACCTGGACAGGGCGGAATTCACCCCTCCACTTT.

The chain carries TRBV7-6 and TRBJ2-3; D might be TRBD2 (6 bases). This CDR3 is built from 13 residues. Germline-derived CDR1 and CDR2 are SGHVS and FNYEAQ. Trimming pared 0 bases from V and 9 bases from J, leaving 10 bases between. CDR3 loop: CASSLATGGTQYF. The CDR3 DNA reads TGTGCCAGCAGCTTAGCTACCGGGGGAACGCAGTATTTT.

The sample holds many counts of this clonotype. V gene TRBV12-3 or TRBV12-4 combines with J gene TRBJ2-1; D unresolved. The CDR3 is 13 residues long. V lost 7 bases and J lost 4, with 11 bases in between. CDR3 amino acids: CASTPTSYNEQFF. The CDR3 region has the DNA TGTGCCAGCACTCCTACGAGTTACAATGAGCAGTTCTTC.